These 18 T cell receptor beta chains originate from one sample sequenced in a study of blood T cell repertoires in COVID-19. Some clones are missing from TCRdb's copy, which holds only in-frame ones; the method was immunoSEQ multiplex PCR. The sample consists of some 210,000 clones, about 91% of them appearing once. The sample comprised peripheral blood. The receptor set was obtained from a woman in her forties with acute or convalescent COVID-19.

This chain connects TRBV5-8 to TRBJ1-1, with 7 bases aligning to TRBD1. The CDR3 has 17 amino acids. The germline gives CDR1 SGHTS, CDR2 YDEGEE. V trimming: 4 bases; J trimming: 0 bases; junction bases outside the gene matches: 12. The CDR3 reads CASSLSFGQALNTEAFF. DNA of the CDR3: TGTGCCAGCAGCCTAAGTTTCGGACAGGCCCTGAACACTGAAGCTTTCTTT. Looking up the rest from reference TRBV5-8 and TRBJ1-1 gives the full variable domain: EAGVTQSPTHLIKTRGQQATLRCSPISGHTSVYWYQQALGLGLQFLLWYDEGEERNRGNFPPRFSGRQFPNYSSELNVNALELEDSALYLCASSLSFGQALNTEAFFGQGTRLTVV.

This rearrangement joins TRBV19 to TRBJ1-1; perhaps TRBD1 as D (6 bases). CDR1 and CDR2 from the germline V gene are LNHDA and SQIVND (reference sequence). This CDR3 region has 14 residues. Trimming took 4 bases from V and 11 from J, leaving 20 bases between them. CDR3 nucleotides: TGTGCCAGTAGTAAACGGGACACCCAGGCTATGGCTTTCTTT. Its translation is CASSKRDTQAMAFF.

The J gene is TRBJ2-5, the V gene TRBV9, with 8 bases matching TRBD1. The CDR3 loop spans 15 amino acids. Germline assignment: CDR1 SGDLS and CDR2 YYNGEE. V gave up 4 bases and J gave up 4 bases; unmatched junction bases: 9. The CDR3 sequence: CASSPRQGLRETQYF. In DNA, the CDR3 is TGTGCCAGCAGCCCTCGACAGGGGTTAAGAGAGACCCAGTACTTC.

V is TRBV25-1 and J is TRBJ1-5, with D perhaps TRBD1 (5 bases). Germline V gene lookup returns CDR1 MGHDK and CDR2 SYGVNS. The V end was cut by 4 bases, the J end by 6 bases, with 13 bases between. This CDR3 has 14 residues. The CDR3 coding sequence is TGTGCCAGCAGTGTTCCAGGGATGGCTCAGCCCCAGCATTTT. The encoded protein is CASSVPGMAQPQHF.

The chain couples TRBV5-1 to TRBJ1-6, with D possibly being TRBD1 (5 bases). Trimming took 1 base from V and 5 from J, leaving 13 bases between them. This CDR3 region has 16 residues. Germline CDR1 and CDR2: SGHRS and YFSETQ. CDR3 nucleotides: TGCGCCAGCAGCTTGACCGGGGAGGGGAATAATTCACCCCTCCACTTT. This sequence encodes CASSLTGEGNNSPLHF. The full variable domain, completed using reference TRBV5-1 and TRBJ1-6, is KAGVTQTPRYLIKTRGQQVTLSCSPISGHRSVSWYQQTPGQGLQFLFEYFSETQRNKGNFPGRFSGRQFSNSRSEMNVSTLELGDSALYLCASSLTGEGNNSPLHFGNGTRLTVT.

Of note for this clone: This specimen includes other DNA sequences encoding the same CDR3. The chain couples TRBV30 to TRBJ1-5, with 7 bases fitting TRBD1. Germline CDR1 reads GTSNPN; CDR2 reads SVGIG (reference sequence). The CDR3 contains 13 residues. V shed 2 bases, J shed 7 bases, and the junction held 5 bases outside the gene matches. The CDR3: CAWSRQGGQPQHF. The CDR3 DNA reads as TGTGCCTGGAGTCGACAGGGTGGCCAGCCCCAGCATTTT. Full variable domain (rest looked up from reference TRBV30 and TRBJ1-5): SQTIHQWPATLVQPVGSPLSLECTVEGTSNPNLYWYRQAAGRGLQLLFYSVGIGQISSEVPQNLSASRPQDRQFILSSKKLLLSDSGFYLCAWSRQGGQPQHFGDGTRLSIL.

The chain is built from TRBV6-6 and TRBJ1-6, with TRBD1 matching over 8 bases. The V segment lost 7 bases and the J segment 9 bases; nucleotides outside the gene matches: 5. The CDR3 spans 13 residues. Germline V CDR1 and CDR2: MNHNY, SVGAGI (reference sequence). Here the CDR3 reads CASTRQGTSPLHF. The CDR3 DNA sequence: TGTGCCAGCACCAGACAGGGGACTTCACCCCTCCACTTT.

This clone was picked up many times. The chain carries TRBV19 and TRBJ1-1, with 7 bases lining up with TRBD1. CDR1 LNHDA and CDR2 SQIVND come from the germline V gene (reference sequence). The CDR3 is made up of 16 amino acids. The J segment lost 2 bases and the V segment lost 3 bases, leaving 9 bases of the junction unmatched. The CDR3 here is CASSISRGQPNTEAFF. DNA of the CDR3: TGTGCCAGTAGTATTAGTCGGGGACAGCCCAACACTGAAGCTTTCTTT.

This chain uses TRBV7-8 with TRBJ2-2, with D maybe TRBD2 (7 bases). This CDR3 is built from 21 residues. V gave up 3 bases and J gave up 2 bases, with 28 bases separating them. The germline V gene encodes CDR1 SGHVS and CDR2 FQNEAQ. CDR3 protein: CASSLGGIGLGEGENTGELFF. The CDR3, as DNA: TGTGCCAGCAGCTTGGGGGGCATCGGACTAGGCGAAGGGGAAAACACCGGGGAGCTGTTTTTT.

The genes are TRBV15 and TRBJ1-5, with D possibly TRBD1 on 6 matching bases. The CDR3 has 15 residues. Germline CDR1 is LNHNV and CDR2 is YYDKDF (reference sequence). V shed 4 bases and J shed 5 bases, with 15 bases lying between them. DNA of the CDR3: TGTGCCACCAGCAAGAGGGGGGGGATAGATCAGCCCCAGCATTTT. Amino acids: CATSKRGGIDQPQHF.

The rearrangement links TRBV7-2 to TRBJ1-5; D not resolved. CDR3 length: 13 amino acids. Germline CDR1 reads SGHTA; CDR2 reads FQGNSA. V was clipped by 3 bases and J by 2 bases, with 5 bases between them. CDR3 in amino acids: CASSFTGNQPQHF. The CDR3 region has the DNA TGTGCCAGCAGCTTCACGGGCAATCAGCCCCAGCATTTT.

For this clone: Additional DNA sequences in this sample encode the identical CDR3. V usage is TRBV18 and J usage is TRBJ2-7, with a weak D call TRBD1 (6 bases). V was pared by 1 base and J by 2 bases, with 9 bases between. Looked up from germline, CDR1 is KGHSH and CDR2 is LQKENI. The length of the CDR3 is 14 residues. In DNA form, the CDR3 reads TGTGCCAGCTCACCACGCCAGGGGACCTACGAGCAGTACGTC. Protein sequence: CASSPRQGTYEQYV.

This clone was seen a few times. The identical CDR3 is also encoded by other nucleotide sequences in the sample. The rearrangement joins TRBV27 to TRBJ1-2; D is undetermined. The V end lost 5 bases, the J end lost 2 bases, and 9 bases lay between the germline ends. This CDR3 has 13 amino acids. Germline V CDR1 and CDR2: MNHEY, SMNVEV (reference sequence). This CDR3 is CASSLRGNYGYTF. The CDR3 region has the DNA TGTGCCAGCAGTCTTCGGGGAAACTATGGCTACACCTTC.

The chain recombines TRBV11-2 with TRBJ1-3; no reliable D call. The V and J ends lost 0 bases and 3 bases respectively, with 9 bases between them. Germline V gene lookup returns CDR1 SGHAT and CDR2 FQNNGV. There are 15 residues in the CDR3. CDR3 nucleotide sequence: TGTGCCAGCAGCTTAGATGGCGGGGATGGAAACACCATATATTTT. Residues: CASSLDGGDGNTIYF.

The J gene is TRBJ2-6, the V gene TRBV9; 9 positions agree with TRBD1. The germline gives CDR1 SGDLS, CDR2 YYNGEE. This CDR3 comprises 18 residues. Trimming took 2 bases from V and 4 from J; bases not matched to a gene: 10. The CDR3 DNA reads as TGTGCCAGCAGCGTTAATCTACAGGGGGCAGCAGGGGCCAACGTCCTGACTTTC. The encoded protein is CASSVNLQGAAGANVLTF.

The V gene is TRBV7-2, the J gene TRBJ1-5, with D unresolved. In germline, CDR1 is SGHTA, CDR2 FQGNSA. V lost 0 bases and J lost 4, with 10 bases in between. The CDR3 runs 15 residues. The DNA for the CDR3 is TGTGCCAGCAGCTTAGCCAACAATTTAAATCAGCCCCAGCATTTT. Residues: CASSLANNLNQPQHF.

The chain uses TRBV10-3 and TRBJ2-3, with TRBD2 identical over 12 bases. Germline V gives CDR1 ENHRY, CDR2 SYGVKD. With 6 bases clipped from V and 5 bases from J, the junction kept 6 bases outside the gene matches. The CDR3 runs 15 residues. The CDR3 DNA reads TGTGCCATCAGAGGACTAGCGGGGCCCCTAGATACGCAGTATTTT. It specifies CAIRGLAGPLDTQYF.

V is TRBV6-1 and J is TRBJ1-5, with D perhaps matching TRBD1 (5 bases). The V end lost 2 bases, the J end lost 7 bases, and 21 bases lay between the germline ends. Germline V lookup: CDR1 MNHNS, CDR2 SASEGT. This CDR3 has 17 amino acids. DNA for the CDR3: TGTGCCAGCAGTGAACCGCGGGGGATGGGTTCAAGACAGCCCCAGCATTTT. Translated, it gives CASSEPRGMGSRQPQHF.